This entry lists 8 T cell receptor beta chains sequenced from one sample in a study of cytomegalovirus exposure and HLA in healthy donors. Use of 60 Vbeta and 13 Jbeta primers characterized the PCR. TCRdb keeps only in-frame clones here, not all; method: immunoSEQ multiplex PCR. The sample lists about 110,000 clones, around 84% occurring once. Sequencing was performed on PBMCs. The receptors come from a man under 40 in good health and CMV-seropositive.

V is TRBV4-1 and J is TRBJ2-5; TRBD1 aligns across 7 bases. V was clipped by 4 bases and J by 1 base; unmatched bases: 9. Germline V lookup: CDR1 MGHRA, CDR2 YSYEKL. The CDR3 has 16 residues. The CDR3 protein is CASSRPGQRVQETQYF. The DNA for the CDR3 is TGCGCCAGCAGCCGACCGGGACAGAGGGTCCAAGAGACCCAGTACTTC.

V gene TRBV19 combines with J gene TRBJ1-4, with 7 bases lining up with TRBD1. J lost 8 bases, V lost 6 bases, and 9 bases had no gene match. This CDR3 spans 14 amino acids. The germline V gene encodes CDR1 LNHDA and CDR2 SQIVND (reference sequence). This chain's CDR3 is CASSSRTGGEKLFF. CDR3 DNA sequence: TGTGCCAGTAGCTCCCGGACAGGTGGCGAAAAACTGTTTTTT.

In its sample, this clone was seen a few times. This chain joins TRBV5-6 and TRBJ1-2; 9 nucleotides agree with TRBD1. This CDR3 has 15 residues. Germline CDR1 and CDR2: SGHDT and YYEEEE. Losses at the gene ends were 6 bases for V and 5 bases for J; bases not matched to a gene: 11. The DNA for the CDR3 is TGTGCCAGCACCTATCAGGACAGGGGAGGATATGGCTACACCTTC. Translated, it gives CASTYQDRGGYGYTF.

The rearrangement uses TRBV4-1 and TRBJ2-1; 10 bases are shared with TRBD2. The V and J ends lost 6 bases and 0 bases, in that order; junction bases with no gene match: 5. Per the germline V gene, CDR1 is MGHRA and CDR2 is YSYEKL. The CDR3 has 16 residues. This chain's CDR3 is CASSDKRGGSYNEQFF. The CDR3 DNA sequence: TGCGCCAGCAGTGATAAGCGGGGGGGCTCCTACAATGAGCAGTTCTTC.

The chain is built from TRBV5-1 and TRBJ1-1; TRBD1 matches 7 bases. CDR1 is SGHRS, CDR2 YFSETQ, per germline. Trimming removed 3 bases from V and 1 base from J; junction bases left unmatched: 3. The CDR3 spans 14 residues. The CDR3, as DNA: TGCGCCAGCAGCTCGGGACAGCAGAACACTGAAGCTTTCTTT. This codes for CASSSGQQNTEAFF. The complete variable domain, with remaining parts taken from reference TRBV5-1 and TRBJ1-1, reads KAGVTQTPRYLIKTRGQQVTLSCSPISGHRSVSWYQQTPGQGLQFLFEYFSETQRNKGNFPGRFSGRQFSNSRSEMNVSTLELGDSALYLCASSSGQQNTEAFFGQGTRLTVV.

The rearrangement joins TRBV14 to TRBJ2-7; weak D call: TRBD2 (5 bases). V lost 2 bases, J lost 3 bases, and 8 bases lay in between. CDR3 length equals 13 residues. Looked up from germline, CDR1 is SGHDN and CDR2 is FVKESK. This CDR3 reads CASSQFAGYEQYV. CDR3 nucleotides: TGTGCCAGCAGCCAATTCGCGGGCTACGAGCAGTACGTC.

This clone came up a few times. V gene TRBV5-1 combines with J gene TRBJ1-6, with TRBD1 as a possible D gene (5 bases). This CDR3 spans 16 amino acids. V was clipped by 2 bases and J by 12 bases, with 21 bases between them. CDR1 is SGHRS, CDR2 YFSETQ, per germline. The CDR3 DNA reads TGCGCCAGCAGCTTTGCAGGGCCCACCGGGGGTGGACCCCTCCACTTT. It encodes CASSFAGPTGGGPLHF.

The CDR3 protein is CAISESRTGGDEQFF. CDR3 nucleotide sequence: TGTGCCATCAGTGAGTCGAGGACAGGGGGCGATGAGCAGTTCTTC. The chain has TRBV10-3 and TRBJ2-1; 11 nucleotides align to TRBD1. V lost 0 bases, J lost 8 bases, and 3 bases stayed unmatched. Germline values: CDR1 ENHRY, CDR2 SYGVKD. CDR3 length: 15 residues.